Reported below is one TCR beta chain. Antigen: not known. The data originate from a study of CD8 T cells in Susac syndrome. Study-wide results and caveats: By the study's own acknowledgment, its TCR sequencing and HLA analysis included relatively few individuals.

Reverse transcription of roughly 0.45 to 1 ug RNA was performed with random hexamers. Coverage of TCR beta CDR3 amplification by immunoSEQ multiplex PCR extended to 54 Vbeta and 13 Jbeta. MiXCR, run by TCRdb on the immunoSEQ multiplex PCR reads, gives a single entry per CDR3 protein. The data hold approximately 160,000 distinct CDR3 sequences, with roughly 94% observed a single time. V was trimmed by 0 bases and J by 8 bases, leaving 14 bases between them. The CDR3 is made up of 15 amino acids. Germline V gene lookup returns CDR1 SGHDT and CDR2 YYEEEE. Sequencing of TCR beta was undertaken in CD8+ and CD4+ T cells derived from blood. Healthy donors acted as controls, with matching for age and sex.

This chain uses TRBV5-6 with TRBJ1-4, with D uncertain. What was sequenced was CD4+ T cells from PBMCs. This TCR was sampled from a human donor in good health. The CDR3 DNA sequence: TGTGCCAGCAGCTTGGCCGTAGCCCAGCGGGAAAAACTGTTTTTT. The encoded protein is CASSLAVAQREKLFF.